The clone carrying this T cell receptor beta chain was observed a few times. Its target is not known. These data are taken from a study of post-analysis software for immune sequencing data. The library was made from cDNA and included unique molecular identifiers. There were roughly 0.95 to 11 million T cells, and 480,000 or so cDNA molecules came from them. TCRdb analysed the PCR reads with MiXCR anew, one entry per CDR3 protein. In the table there are about 400,000 distinct CDR3 sequences, less than 40% of which are singletons. Study-wide points: Patients showed TRBV5-6, TRBV5-1 and TRBV20-1 among roughly 5 TRBV segments more frequent than in controls. The study found significantly lower normalized Chao1 diversity in multiple sclerosis patients than in controls. Strong co-clustering by F measure linked samples that shared a preparation batch.

Germline loops: CDR1 MNHEY, CDR2 SVGAGI. V was trimmed by 5 bases and J by 7 bases, leaving 15 bases between them. The CDR3 extends over 14 amino acids. The chain uses TRBV6-5 and TRBJ2-4; D assignment may be TRBD1 or TRBD2 (5 bases each). Material: blood. The TCR comes from a girl aged 10-17 years with multiple sclerosis. This chain's CDR3 is CASSPIGTANIQYF. CDR3 nucleotides: TGTGCCAGCAGTCCAATAGGGACGGCGAACATTCAGTACTTC.